What follows are 2 T cell receptor beta chains derived from one specimen sequenced in a study of early T cells in non-severe SARS-CoV-2 infection. TCRdb itself ran the 5' RACE reads through MiXCR, one entry per CDR3 protein. The sample contains 100,000 to 140,000 distinct CDR3 sequences, over 8.5% of which appear only once. Sequencing was carried out using whole blood. The source is an adult who was a healthcare worker with PCR-confirmed SARS-CoV-2 infection or an uninfected control (not recorded which).

This clonotype was seen a handful of times. The chain has TRBV10-2 and TRBJ2-3; D gene uncertain. CDR3 length: 13 amino acids. CDR1 is WSHSY and CDR2 is SAAADI in the germline V gene. Trimming left V 6 bases short and J 0 bases short, with 7 bases between. Here the CDR3 DNA reads TGCGCCAGCAGCTCGTTAAGCACAGATACGCAGTATTTT. Its protein is CASSSLSTDTQYF.

There are a few counts of this clonotype. The chain is built from TRBV4-1 and TRBJ2-3; TRBD1 might be the D (5 bases). Trimming took 0 bases from V and 8 from J, leaving 18 bases between them. CDR3 length equals 16 residues. The germline gives CDR1 MGHRA, CDR2 YSYEKL. The CDR3 here is CASSQDLRAALGTQYF. CDR3 DNA: TGCGCCAGCAGCCAAGACCTCAGGGCCGCCTTAGGTACGCAGTATTTT.